This entry lists 21 T cell receptor beta chains sequenced from one sample in a study of cytomegalovirus exposure and HLA in healthy donors (dated by TCRdb to about 2017). The library was produced with the immunoSEQ multiplex PCR assay. In TCRdb, the immuneACCESS table is reduced to in-frame sequences with V and J assigned. These tables do not hold every clone; where another copy was compared, an unresolved V gene accounts for under half, and the others remain unexplained. The sample contains some 150,000 clones, 91% of them found a single time. Clones ranked in the top ten supply under 0.8% of the sample. The sequencing input was PBMCs. The receptors stem from a man aged 18 to 29 in good health and CMV-seronegative.

This chain connects TRBV27 to TRBJ1-5; unclear D gene. Germline CDR1 MNHEY, CDR2 SMNVEV (reference sequence). The V end lost 2 bases, the J end lost 2 bases, and 7 bases lay between the germline ends. This CDR3 comprises 14 residues. The CDR3: CASSLGTGNQPQHF. CDR3 nucleotide sequence: TGTGCCAGCAGTTTAGGAACAGGCAATCAGCCCCAGCATTTT.

V usage is TRBV9 and J usage is TRBJ2-7; 7 bases match TRBD2. Per the germline V gene, CDR1 is SGDLS and CDR2 is YYNGEE. The CDR3 length is 16 residues. The trim removed 1 base at V and 4 bases at J, leaving 11 bases unmatched. The CDR3 loop reads CASSVWGGLYLYEQYV. DNA for the CDR3: TGTGCCAGCAGCGTATGGGGAGGGCTCTATCTTTACGAGCAGTACGTC.

The chain links TRBV5-1 to TRBJ1-6, with D perhaps TRBD1 (6 bases). Trimming shortened V by 4 bases and J by 6 bases, and 14 bases separated the two germline ends. There are 15 residues in the CDR3. The germline gives CDR1 SGHRS, CDR2 YFSETQ. The CDR3 protein is CASSLQGLSNSPLHF. The CDR3 nucleotides are TGCGCCAGCAGCCTTCAGGGGCTTTCTAATTCACCCCTCCACTTT.

The V call is TRBV7-9, the J call TRBJ2-7; TRBD2 matches at 7 bases. The junction had 5 bases not matched to a gene; V was cut back by 6 bases and J by 3 bases. This CDR3 has 13 residues. Germline V gives CDR1 SEHNR, CDR2 FQNEAQ (reference sequence). CDR3 DNA sequence: TGTGCCAGCAGAAAGACGGGAGGCTACGAGCAGTACGTC. As protein: CASRKTGGYEQYV.

The chain is built from TRBV11-2 and TRBJ1-1, with TRBD1 matching 7 bases. CDR1 is SGHAT and CDR2 is FQNNGV in the germline V gene. This CDR3 has 14 amino acids. The V and J ends lost 5 bases and 3 bases, in that order; junction bases with no gene match: 6. The CDR3 protein is CASSIRQGDTEAFF. DNA of the CDR3: TGTGCCAGCAGCATAAGACAGGGCGACACTGAAGCTTTCTTT.

This chain joins TRBV27 and TRBJ1-2; 8 bases are shared with TRBD1. Trimming cost V 5 bases and J 2 bases; bases outside gene matches: 7. The germline V gene encodes CDR1 MNHEY and CDR2 SMNVEV (reference sequence). The CDR3 extends over 15 amino acids. This chain's CDR3 is CASSQRDRPNYGYTF. For the CDR3, the DNA is TGTGCCAGCAGTCAAAGGGACAGGCCGAACTATGGCTACACCTTC.

This rearrangement joins TRBV7-9 to TRBJ1-2, with 11 bases that match TRBD1. CDR3 length: 16 residues. V gave up 1 base and J gave up 6 bases; unmatched junction bases: 7. Looked up from germline, CDR1 is SEHNR and CDR2 is FQNEAQ (reference sequence). CDR3 region: CASSLGAGTGGDGYTF. In DNA, the CDR3 is TGTGCCAGCAGCTTAGGTGCTGGGACAGGGGGAGATGGCTACACCTTC.

This clone came up once. V is TRBV9 and J is TRBJ2-1; TRBD2 might be the D (6 bases). In germline, CDR1 is SGDLS, CDR2 YYNGEE. Trimming stripped 3 bases from V and 9 bases from J, with 10 bases between. The length of the CDR3 is 12 residues. CDR3 in amino acids: CASSGGEREQFF. The DNA for the CDR3 is TGTGCCAGCAGCGGGGGGGAACGTGAGCAGTTCTTC.

The V gene is TRBV5-1, the J gene TRBJ2-1, with 11 bases fitting TRBD2. V shed 3 bases, J shed 5 bases, and the junction held 1 base outside the gene matches. CDR1 and CDR2 from the germline V gene are SGHRS and YFSETQ. This CDR3 is 14 amino acids long. CDR3 nucleotide sequence: TGCGCCAGCAGCTCGGGACTAGCGGACAATGAGCAGTTCTTC. It specifies CASSSGLADNEQFF.

The J gene is TRBJ1-6, the V gene TRBV5-6; the match to TRBD1 covers 10 bases. V was pared by 1 base and J by 8 bases, with 3 bases of the junction left unmatched. This CDR3 spans 15 amino acids. CDR1 is SGHDT, CDR2 YYEEEE, per germline. The CDR3 nucleotides are TGTGCCAGCAGCTTGTGGGACAGGGGATATTCACCCCTCCACTTT. Protein: CASSLWDRGYSPLHF.

This clone was detected only a few times. This chain uses TRBV27 with TRBJ2-1; 13 bases agree with TRBD2. With V trimmed by 5 bases and J by 2 bases, 6 bases remained unmatched. Germline V gives CDR1 MNHEY, CDR2 SMNVEV (reference sequence). This CDR3 contains 17 residues. CDR3 protein: CASSPGTSGAAYNEQFF. As DNA, the CDR3 is TGTGCCAGCAGTCCCGGGACTAGCGGGGCCGCCTACAATGAGCAGTTCTTC.

The chain recombines TRBV18 with TRBJ2-5, with TRBD1 matching over 10 bases. V trimming: 3 bases; J trimming: 4 bases; junction bases outside the gene matches: 5. CDR1 and CDR2 (germline): KGHSH, LQKENI. There are 15 residues in the CDR3. The CDR3 region has the DNA TGTGCCAGCTCACCCCCGACAGGGGGCTTAGAGACCCAGTACTTC. Its translation: CASSPPTGGLETQYF.

The V gene is TRBV2, the J gene TRBJ1-5, with 7 bases that match TRBD1. The J segment lost 4 bases and the V segment lost 8 bases, leaving 11 bases of the junction unmatched. CDR1 and CDR2 (germline): SNHLY, FYNNEI. The CDR3 covers 15 residues. The CDR3 loop reads CASVRDRVLNQPQHF. CDR3 DNA sequence: TGTGCCAGCGTTCGGGACAGAGTTCTAAATCAGCCCCAGCATTTT. Based on the CDR3 plus reference TRBV2 and TRBJ1-5, the full variable domain is EPEVTQTPSHQVTQMGQEVILRCVPISNHLYFYWYRQILGQKVEFLVSFYNNEISEKSEIFDDQFSVERPDGSNFTLKIRSTKLEDSAMYFCASVRDRVLNQPQHFGDGTRLSIL.

The CDR3 DNA reads as TGTGCCAGCAGTTTCGGGACAGGCTTCCCTGAAGCTTTCTTT. This gives the protein CASSFGTGFPEAFF. This rearrangement joins TRBV2 to TRBJ1-1; TRBD1 matches at 8 bases. The CDR3 is 14 amino acids. CDR1 is SNHLY, CDR2 FYNNEI, per germline. J was trimmed by 6 bases and V by 5 bases; bases with no gene match: 8.

The J gene is TRBJ1-3, the V gene TRBV25-1; possible D gene TRBD1, 5 bases. V was trimmed by 6 bases and J by 11 bases, leaving 20 bases between them. This CDR3 has 14 amino acids. In germline, CDR1 is MGHDK, CDR2 SYGVNS. The CDR3 sequence: CASRSDTSGRAIYF. The CDR3 DNA reads TGTGCCAGCAGGTCGGACACCTCTGGAAGGGCCATATATTTT.

This chain links TRBV14 with TRBJ2-2; 7 nucleotides agree with TRBD2. J gave up 6 bases and V 2 bases, and 6 bases lay outside the gene matches. The CDR3 runs to 15 residues. The germline CDR1 and CDR2 sequences are SGHDN and FVKESK. The CDR3 spells CASSQRFGGAGELFF. The CDR3 region has the DNA TGTGCCAGCAGCCAACGTTTTGGGGGGGCCGGGGAGCTGTTTTTT.

The genes are TRBV5-4 and TRBJ2-5, with 12 bases matching TRBD2. The germline V gene has CDR1 SGHNT and CDR2 YYREEE (reference sequence). The CDR3 extends over 15 amino acids. V was pared by 7 bases and J by 3 bases, with 7 bases of the junction left unmatched. The CDR3 nucleotides are TGTGCCAGCGGCTCCCGGACTAGCGGGGAAGAGACCCAGTACTTC. It translates to CASGSRTSGEETQYF.

The rearrangement uses TRBV7-2 and TRBJ2-1; TRBD2 matches 12 bases. The germline gives CDR1 SGHTA, CDR2 FQGNSA. The CDR3 totals 18 residues. V shed 2 bases and J 4 bases; nucleotides not matched to a gene: 9. The CDR3 here is CASSLRLAGGLGYNEQFF. CDR3 sequence (DNA): TGTGCCAGCAGCTTACGGCTAGCGGGAGGGCTGGGGTACAATGAGCAGTTCTTC.

The gene calls are TRBV7-6 and TRBJ2-3; D might be TRBD1 (6 bases). Germline V gene lookup returns CDR1 SGHVS and CDR2 FNYEAQ. V shed 1 base and J shed 7 bases, with 12 bases lying between them. This CDR3 has 14 amino acids. In nucleotides, the CDR3 is TGTGCCAGCAGCTTAGGCAGGGGAGCCTATACGCAGTATTTT. It specifies CASSLGRGAYTQYF.

This rearrangement joins TRBV2 to TRBJ1-5; D is unresolved. The germline V gene has CDR1 SNHLY and CDR2 FYNNEI. The CDR3 runs to 13 residues. Trimming cost V 6 bases and J 4 bases, with 10 bases left between them. CDR3 bases: TGTGCCAGCAGGTATAATAGAAATCAGCCCCAGCATTTT. Amino acid sequence: CASRYNRNQPQHF.

This rearrangement joins TRBV6-5 to TRBJ1-3; tentative D call: TRBD1 (5 bases). Germline CDR1 and CDR2: MNHEY and SVGAGI. CDR3 length: 15 residues. Trimming left V 2 bases short and J 0 bases short, with 8 bases between. The DNA for the CDR3 is TGTGCCAGCAGTTACAGCAGGGTCTCTGGAAACACCATATATTTT. This gives the protein CASSYSRVSGNTIYF.